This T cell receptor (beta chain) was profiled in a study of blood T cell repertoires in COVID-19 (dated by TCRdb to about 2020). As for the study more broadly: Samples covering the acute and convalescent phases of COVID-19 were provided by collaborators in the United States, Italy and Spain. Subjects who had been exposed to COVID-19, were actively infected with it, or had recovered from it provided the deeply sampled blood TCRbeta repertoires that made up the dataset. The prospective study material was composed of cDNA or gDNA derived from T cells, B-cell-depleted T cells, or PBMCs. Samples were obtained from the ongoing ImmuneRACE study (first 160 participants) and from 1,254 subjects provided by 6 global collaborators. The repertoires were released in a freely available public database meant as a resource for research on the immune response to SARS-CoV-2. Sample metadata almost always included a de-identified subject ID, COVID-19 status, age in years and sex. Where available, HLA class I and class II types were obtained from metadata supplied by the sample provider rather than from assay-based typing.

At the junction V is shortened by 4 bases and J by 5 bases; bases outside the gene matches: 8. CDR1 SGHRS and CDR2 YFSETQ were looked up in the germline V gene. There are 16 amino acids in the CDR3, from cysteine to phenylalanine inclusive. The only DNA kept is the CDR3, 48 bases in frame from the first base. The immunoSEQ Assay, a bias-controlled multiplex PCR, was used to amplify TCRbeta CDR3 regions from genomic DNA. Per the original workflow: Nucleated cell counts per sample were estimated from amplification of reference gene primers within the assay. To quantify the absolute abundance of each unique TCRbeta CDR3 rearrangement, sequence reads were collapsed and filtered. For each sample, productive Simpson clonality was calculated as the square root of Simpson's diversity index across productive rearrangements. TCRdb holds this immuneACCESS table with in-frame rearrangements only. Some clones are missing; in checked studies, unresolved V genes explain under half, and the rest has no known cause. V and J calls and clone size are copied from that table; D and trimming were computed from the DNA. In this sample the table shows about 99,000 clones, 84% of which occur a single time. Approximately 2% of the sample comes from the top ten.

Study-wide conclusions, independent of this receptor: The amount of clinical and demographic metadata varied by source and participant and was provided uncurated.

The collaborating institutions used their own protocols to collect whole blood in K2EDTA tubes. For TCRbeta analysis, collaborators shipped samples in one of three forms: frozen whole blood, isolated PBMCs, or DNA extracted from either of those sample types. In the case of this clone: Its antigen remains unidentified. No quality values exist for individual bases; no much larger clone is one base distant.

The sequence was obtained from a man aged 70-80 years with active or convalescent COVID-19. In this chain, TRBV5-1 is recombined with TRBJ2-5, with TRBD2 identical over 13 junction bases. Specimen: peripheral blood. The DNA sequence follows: TGCGCCAGCAGCCAAAGACTAGCGGGGGGTTTGGAGACCCAGTACTTC. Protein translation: CASSQRLAGGLETQYF.